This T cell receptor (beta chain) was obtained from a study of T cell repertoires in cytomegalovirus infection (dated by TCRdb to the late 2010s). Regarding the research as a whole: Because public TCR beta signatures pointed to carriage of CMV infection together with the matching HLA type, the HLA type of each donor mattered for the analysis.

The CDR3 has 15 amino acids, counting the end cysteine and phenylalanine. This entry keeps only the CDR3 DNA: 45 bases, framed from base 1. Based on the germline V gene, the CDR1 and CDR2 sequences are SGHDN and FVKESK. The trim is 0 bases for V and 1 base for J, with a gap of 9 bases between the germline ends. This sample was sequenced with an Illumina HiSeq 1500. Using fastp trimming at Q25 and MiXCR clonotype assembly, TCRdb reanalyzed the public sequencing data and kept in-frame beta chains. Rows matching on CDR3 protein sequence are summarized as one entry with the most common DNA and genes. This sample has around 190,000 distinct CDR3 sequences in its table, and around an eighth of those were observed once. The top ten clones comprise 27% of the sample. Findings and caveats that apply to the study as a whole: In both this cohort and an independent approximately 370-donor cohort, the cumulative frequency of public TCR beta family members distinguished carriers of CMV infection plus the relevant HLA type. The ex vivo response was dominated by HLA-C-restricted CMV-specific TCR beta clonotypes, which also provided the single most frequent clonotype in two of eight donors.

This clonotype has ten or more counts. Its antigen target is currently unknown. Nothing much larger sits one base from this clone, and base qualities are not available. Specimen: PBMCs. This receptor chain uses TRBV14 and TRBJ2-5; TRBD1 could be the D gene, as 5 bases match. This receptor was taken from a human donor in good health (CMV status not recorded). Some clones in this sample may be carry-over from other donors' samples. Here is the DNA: TGTGCCAGCAGCCAAGAAAAGGGGTTCCAAGAGACCCAGTACTTC. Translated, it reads CASSQEKGFQETQYF.